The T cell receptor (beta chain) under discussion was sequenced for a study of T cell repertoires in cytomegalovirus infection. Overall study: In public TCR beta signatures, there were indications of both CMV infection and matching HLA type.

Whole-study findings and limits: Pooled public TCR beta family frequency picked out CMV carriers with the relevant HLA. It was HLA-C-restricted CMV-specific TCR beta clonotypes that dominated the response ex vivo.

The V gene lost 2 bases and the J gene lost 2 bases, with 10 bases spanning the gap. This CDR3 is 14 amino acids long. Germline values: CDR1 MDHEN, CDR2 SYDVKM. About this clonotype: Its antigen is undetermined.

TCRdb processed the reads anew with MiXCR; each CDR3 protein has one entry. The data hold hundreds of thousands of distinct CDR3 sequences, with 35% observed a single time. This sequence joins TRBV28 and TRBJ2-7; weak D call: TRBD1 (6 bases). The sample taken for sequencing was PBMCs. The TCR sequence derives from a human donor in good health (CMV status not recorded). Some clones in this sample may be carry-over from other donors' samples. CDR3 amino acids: CASSLGGHPYEQYF. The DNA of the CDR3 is TGTGCCAGCAGTTTAGGGGGACACCCCTACGAGCAGTACTTC.